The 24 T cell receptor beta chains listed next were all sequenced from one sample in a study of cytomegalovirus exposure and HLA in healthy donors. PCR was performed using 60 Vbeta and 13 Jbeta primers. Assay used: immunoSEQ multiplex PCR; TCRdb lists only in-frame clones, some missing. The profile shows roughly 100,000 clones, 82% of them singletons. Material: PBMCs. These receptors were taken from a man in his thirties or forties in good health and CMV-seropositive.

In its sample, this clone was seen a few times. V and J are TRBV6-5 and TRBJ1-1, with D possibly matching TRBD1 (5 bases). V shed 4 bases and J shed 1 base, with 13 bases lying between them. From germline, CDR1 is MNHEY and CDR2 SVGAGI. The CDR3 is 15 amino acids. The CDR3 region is CASSFGLGENTEAFF. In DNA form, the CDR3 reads TGTGCCAGCAGTTTCGGGCTAGGGGAGAACACTGAAGCTTTCTTT.

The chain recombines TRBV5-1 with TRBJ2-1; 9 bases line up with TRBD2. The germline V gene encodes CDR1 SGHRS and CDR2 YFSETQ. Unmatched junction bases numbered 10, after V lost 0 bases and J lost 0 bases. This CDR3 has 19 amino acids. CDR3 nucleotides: TGCGCCAGCAGCTTGGCCGGAGCTAGCGGGGCCAGCTCCTACAATGAGCAGTTCTTC. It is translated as CASSLAGASGASSYNEQFF. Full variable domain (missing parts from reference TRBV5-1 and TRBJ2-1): KAGVTQTPRYLIKTRGQQVTLSCSPISGHRSVSWYQQTPGQGLQFLFEYFSETQRNKGNFPGRFSGRQFSNSRSEMNVSTLELGDSALYLCASSLAGASGASSYNEQFFGPGTRLTVL.

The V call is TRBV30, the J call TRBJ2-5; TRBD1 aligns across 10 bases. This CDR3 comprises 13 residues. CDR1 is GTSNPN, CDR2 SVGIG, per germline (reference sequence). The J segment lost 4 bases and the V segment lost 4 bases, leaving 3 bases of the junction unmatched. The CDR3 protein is CAWKRDRGETQYF. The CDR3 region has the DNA TGTGCCTGGAAACGGGACAGGGGAGAGACCCAGTACTTC. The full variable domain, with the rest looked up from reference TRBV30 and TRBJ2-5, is SQTIHQWPATLVQPVGSPLSLECTVEGTSNPNLYWYRQAAGRGLQLLFYSVGIGQISSEVPQNLSASRPQDRQFILSSKKLLLSDSGFYLCAWKRDRGETQYFGPGTRLLVL.

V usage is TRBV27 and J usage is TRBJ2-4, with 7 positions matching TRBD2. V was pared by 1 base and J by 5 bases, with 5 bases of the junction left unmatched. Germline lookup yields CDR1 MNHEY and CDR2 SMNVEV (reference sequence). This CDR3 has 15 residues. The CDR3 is CASSLYWGGENIQYF. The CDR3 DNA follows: TGTGCCAGCAGTTTATATTGGGGGGGGGAAAACATTCAGTACTTC.

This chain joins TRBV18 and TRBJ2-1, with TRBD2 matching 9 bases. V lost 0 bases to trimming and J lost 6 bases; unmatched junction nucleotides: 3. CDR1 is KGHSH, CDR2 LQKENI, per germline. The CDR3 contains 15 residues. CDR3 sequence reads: CASSPPTSGRNEQFF. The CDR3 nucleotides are TGTGCCAGCTCACCACCTACTAGCGGGCGCAATGAGCAGTTCTTC.

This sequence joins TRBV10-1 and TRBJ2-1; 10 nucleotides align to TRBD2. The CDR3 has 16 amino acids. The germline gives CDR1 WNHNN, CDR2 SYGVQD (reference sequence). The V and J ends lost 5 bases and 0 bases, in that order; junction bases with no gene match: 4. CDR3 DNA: TGCGCCAGCAGTTTTGGACTAGCGGACTCCTACAATGAGCAGTTCTTC. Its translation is CASSFGLADSYNEQFF.

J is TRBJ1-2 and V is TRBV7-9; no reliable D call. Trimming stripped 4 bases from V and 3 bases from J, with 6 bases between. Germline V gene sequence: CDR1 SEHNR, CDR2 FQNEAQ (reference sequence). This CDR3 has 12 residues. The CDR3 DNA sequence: TGTGCCAGCAGCTCGAACTACTATGGCTACACCTTC. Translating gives CASSSNYYGYTF.

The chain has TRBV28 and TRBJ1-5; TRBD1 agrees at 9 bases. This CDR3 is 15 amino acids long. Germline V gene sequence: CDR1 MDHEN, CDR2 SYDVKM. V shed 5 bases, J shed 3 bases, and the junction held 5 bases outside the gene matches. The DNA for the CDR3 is TGTGCCAGCAGTCCTCGACAGGGGGACAATCAGCCCCAGCATTTT. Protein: CASSPRQGDNQPQHF.

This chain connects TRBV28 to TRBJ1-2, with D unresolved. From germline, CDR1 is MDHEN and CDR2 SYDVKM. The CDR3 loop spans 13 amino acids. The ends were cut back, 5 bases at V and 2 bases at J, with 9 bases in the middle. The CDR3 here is CASSHTENYGYTF. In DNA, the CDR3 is TGTGCCAGCAGTCATACAGAGAACTATGGCTACACCTTC.

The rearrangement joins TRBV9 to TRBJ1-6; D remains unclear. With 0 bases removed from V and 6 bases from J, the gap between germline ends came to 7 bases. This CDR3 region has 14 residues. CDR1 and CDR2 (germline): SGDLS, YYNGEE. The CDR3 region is CASSVGPGNSPLHF. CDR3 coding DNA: TGTGCCAGCAGCGTAGGGCCGGGTAATTCACCCCTCCACTTT.

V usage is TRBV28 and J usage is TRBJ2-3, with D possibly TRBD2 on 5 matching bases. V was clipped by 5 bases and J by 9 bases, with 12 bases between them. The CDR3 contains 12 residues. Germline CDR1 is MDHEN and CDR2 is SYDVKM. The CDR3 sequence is CASSPLSGTQYF. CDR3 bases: TGTGCCAGCAGTCCCCTGAGCGGAACGCAGTATTTT.

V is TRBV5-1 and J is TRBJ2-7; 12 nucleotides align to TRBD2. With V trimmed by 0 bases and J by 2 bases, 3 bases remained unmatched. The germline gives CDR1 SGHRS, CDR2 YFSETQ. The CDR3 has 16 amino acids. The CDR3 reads CASSLDLAGGPYEQYF. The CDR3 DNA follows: TGCGCCAGCAGCTTGGACCTAGCGGGAGGGCCCTACGAGCAGTACTTC.

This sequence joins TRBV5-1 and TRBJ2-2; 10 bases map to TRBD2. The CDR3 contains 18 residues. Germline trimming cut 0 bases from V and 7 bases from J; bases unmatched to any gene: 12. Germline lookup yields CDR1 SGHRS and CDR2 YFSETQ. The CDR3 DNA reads TGCGCCAGCAGCTTGGGAGTCCTCCCTAGCGGGAGCCTCGGGGAGCTGTTTTTT. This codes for CASSLGVLPSGSLGELFF.

CDR3 sequence reads: CASSQGHSGNTIYF. The CDR3, as DNA: TGCGCCAGCAGCCAGGGCCACTCTGGAAACACCATATATTTT. The rearrangement links TRBV5-1 to TRBJ1-3; possibly TRBD1 for D (5 bases). V lost 4 bases, J lost 0 bases, and 8 bases lay in between. There are 14 residues in the CDR3. Germline values: CDR1 SGHRS, CDR2 YFSETQ.

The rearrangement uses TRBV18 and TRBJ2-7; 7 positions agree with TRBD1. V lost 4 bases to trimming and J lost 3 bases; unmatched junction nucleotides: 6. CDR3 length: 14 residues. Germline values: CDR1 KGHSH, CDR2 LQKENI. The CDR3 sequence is CASSQTGSNYEQYF. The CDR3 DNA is TGTGCCAGCTCACAGACAGGGTCAAACTACGAGCAGTACTTC.

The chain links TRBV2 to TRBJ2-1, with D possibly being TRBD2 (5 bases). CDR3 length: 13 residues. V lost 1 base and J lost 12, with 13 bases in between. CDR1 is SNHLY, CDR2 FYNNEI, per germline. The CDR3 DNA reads TGTGCCAGCAGTGAAGATTTGGCTAGCTTGCAGTTCTTC. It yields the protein CASSEDLASLQFF. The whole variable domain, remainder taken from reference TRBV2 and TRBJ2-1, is EPEVTQTPSHQVTQMGQEVILRCVPISNHLYFYWYRQILGQKVEFLVSFYNNEISEKSEIFDDQFSVERPDGSNFTLKIRSTKLEDSAMYFCASSEDLASLQFFGPGTRLTVL.

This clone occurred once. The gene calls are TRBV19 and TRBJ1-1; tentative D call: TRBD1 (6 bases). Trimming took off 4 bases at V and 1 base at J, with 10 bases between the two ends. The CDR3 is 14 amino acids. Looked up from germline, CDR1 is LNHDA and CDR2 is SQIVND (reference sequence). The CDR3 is CASSNREGNTEAFF. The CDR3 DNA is TGTGCCAGTAGTAACAGGGAAGGGAACACTGAAGCTTTCTTT.

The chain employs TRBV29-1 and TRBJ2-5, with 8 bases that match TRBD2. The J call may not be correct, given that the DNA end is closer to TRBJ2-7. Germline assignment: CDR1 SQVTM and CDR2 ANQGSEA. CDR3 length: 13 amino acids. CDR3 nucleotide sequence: TGCAGCGTGTCTAGCGGGCTCTCCTACGAGCAGTACTTC. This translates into CSVSSGLSYEQYF.

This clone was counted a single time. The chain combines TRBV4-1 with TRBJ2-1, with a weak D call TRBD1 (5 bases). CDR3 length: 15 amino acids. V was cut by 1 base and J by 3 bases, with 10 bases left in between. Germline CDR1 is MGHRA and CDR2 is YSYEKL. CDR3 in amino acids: CASSQVQGIYNEQFF. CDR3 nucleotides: TGCGCCAGCAGCCAAGTTCAGGGAATCTACAATGAGCAGTTCTTC.

CDR3 in DNA: TGTGCCAGCAGCTTAGAGTTGGGGCTTGGAACGGTGAGCTCCTACGAGCAGTACTTC. Amino acid sequence: CASSLELGLGTVSSYEQYF. This chain joins TRBV11-2 and TRBJ2-7; perhaps TRBD1 as D (5 bases). The CDR3 totals 19 residues. Deletions cut 0 bases from V and 0 bases from J, with 21 bases between. Germline-derived CDR1 and CDR2 are SGHAT and FQNNGV.

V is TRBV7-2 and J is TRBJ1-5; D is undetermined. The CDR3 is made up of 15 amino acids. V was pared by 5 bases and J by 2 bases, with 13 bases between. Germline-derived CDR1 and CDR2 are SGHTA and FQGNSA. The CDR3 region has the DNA TGTGCCAGCAGCAGAACGAGGGCCGGCAATCAGCCCCAGCATTTT. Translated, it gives CASSRTRAGNQPQHF. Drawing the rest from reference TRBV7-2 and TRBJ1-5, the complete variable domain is GAGVSQSPSNKVTEKGKDVELRCDPISGHTALYWYRQSLGQGLEFLIYFQGNSAPDKSGLPSDRFSAERTGGSVSTLTIQRTQQEDSAVYLCASSRTRAGNQPQHFGDGTRLSIL.

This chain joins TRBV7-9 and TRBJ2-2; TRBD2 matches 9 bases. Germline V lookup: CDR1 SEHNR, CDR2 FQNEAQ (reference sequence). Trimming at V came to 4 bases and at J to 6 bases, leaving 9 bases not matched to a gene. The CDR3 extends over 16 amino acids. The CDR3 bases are TGTGCCAGCAGCTGGACTAGCGCCCGGGGCGCCGGGGAGCTGTTTTTT. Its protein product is CASSWTSARGAGELFF.

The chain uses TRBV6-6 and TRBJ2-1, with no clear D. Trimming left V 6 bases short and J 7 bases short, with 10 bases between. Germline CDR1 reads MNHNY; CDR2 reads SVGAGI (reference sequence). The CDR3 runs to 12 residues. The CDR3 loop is CASSPRRNEQFF. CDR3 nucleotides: TGTGCCAGCAGCCCCCGGCGGAATGAGCAGTTCTTC.

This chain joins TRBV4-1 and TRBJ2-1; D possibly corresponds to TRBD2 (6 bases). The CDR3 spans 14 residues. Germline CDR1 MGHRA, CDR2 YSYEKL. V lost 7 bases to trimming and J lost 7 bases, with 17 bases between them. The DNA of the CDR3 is TGCGCCAGCACCAGCCCCGGGAGAAAGAATGAGCAGTTCTTC. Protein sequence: CASTSPGRKNEQFF.